This T cell receptor beta chain was observed in a study of T cells after yellow fever vaccination. Ten or more counts support this clonotype. CDR3 size: 13 residues. CDR1 and CDR2 from the germline V gene are SGHRS and YFSETQ. V shed 3 bases, J shed 4 bases, and the junction held 4 bases outside the gene matches. TCRdb recomputed calls from the 5' RACE reads with MiXCR, one row per CDR3 protein. Of approximately 600,000 distinct CDR3 sequences detected, around an eighth appear once; the ten largest clones hold 14% to 15%. Here the sequenced sample was PBMCs, taken on the day of the yellow fever booster vaccination. The chain combines TRBV5-1 with TRBJ2-7; TRBD1 agrees at 7 bases. The TCR originated in a man aged 30 to 45 who received the YFV17D yellow fever vaccine. CDR3 nucleotides: TGCGCCAGCAGCTCGGGACAGCCTTACGAGCAGTACTTC. It specifies CASSSGQPYEQYF.